This TCR beta chain was profiled in a study of blood T cell repertoires in COVID-19. This CDR3 contains 16 residues. Germline CDR1 and CDR2: MGHRA and YSYEKL. Germline trimming cut 0 bases from V and 7 bases from J; bases unmatched to any gene: 11. In the study's own analysis: Reference gene primer amplification yielded estimated nucleated cell counts. Data came from immunoSEQ multiplex PCR; TCRdb stores just in-frame clones and leaves some out. The V and J calls and clone size come from that table; D and trimming were worked out from the DNA. The profile covers about 45,000 clones, with around 80% appearing a single time and 5.5% to 6.5% taken by the ten largest.

This chain uses TRBV4-1 with TRBJ2-5; 7 bases are shared with TRBD2. The receptor was isolated from a woman older than 75 with acute or convalescent COVID-19. Sequenced: peripheral blood. In DNA, the CDR3 is TGCGCCAGCAGCCAAGAGGGGGAGGGTCGGCCTGGGACCCAGTACTTC. It is translated as CASSQEGEGRPGTQYF.